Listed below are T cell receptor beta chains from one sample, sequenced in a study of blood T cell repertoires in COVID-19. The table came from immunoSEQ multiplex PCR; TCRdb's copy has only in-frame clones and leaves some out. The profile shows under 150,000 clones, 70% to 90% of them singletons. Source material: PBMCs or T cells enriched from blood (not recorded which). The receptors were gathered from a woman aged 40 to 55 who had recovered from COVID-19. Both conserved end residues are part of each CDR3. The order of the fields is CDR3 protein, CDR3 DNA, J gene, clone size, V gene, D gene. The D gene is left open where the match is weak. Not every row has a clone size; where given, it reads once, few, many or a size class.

CASSLGRGLVLSQFF TGTGCCAGCAGCTTGGGACGGGGTCTGGTCCTGTCGCAGTTCTTC TRBJ2-1 . TRBV5-4 .
CASSLDDSYGYTF TGCGCCAGCAGCTTGGACGACAGTTATGGCTACACCTTC TRBJ1-2 . TRBV5-1 .
CASSVTSGRDEQYF TGTGCCAGCAGTGTGACTAGCGGGAGGGACGAGCAGTACTTC TRBJ2-7 . TRBV2 TRBD2
CASSPWAPGQISLNTEAFF TGTGCCAGCAGCCCCTGGGCCCCGGGACAGATATCTCTGAACACTGAAGCTTTCTTT TRBJ1-1 few TRBV7-9 TRBD1
CASSADRSSGNTIYF TGTGCCAGTAGTGCTGACAGGAGCTCTGGAAACACCATATATTTT TRBJ1-3 . TRBV19 .
CASRADYNYGYTF TGTGCCAGCAGGGCGGACTATAACTATGGCTACACCTTC TRBJ1-2 . TRBV2 .
CASTRRGGIDTQYF TGTGCCAGCACGAGGCGGGGGGGCATAGATACGCAGTATTTT TRBJ2-3 . TRBV2 TRBD2
CASSSTGTDTQYF TGTGCCAGCAGTTCAACAGGGACAGATACGCAGTATTTT TRBJ2-3 . TRBV12-3/TRBV12-4 .
CASSGWTGSYGYTF TGTGCCAGCAGCGGTTGGACAGGGAGCTATGGCTACACCTTC TRBJ1-2 . TRBV9 TRBD1
CASSRLDGNEKLFF TGCGCCAGCAGCCGACTTGACGGGAATGAAAAACTGTTTTTT TRBJ1-4 . TRBV4-1 .
CATHRKELHEKLFF TGTGCCACCCATCGTAAGGAGTTACATGAAAAACTGTTTTTT TRBJ1-4 . TRBV24-1 .
CASSSDRGSYEQYF TGTGCCAGCAGTTCGGACAGGGGATCCTACGAGCAGTACTTC TRBJ2-7 . TRBV11-1 TRBD1
CASTYLGQGGRGEQFF TGCGCCAGCACCTACCTTGGACAGGGTGGTAGGGGTGAGCAGTTCTTC TRBJ2-1 . TRBV5-1 TRBD1
CASSPGTSGTDTQYF TGTGCCAGCAGCCCGGGGACTAGCGGCACAGATACGCAGTATTTT TRBJ2-3 . TRBV5-8 TRBD2
CASSVGLGGTDTQYF TGTGCCAGCAGCGTAGGGCTAGGCGGCACAGATACGCAGTATTTT TRBJ2-3 . TRBV9 .
CATILTANTGELFF TGTGCCACCATTCTAACCGCGAACACCGGGGAGCTGTTTTTT TRBJ2-2 . TRBV6-5 .
CASSLDGGRNTEAFF TGTGCCAGCAGCTTAGATGGGGGGAGGAACACTGAAGCTTTCTTT TRBJ1-1 . TRBV7-8 .